These 10 T cell receptor beta chains were all obtained from the same sample, sequenced in a study of T cells in Graves' hyperthyroidism and ophthalmopathy. RNA transcripts served as the template for amplifying TCR beta CDR3 regions. TCR CDR3 underwent first-round RT-PCR with the HTBI primer set. In TCRdb, the multiplex PCR reads were re-called with MiXCR into one record per CDR3 protein. The sample has roughly 580,000 distinct CDR3 sequences; approximately 15% are singletons. The sequencing sample was made of blood. The receptors come from a woman in her thirties with Graves' hyperthyroidism that later progressed to Graves' ophthalmopathy.

Many counts were recorded for this clonotype. V gene TRBV19 combines with J gene TRBJ1-5; 8 nucleotides align to TRBD1. Looked up from germline, CDR1 is LNHDA and CDR2 is SQIVND (reference sequence). V shed 5 bases, J shed 2 bases, and the junction held 14 bases outside the gene matches. The CDR3 is 18 amino acids. This CDR3 is CASSLLLQGAGGNQPQHF. CDR3 nucleotides: TGTGCCAGTAGTCTGCTTCTCCAGGGGGCCGGGGGCAATCAGCCCCAGCATTTT.

This rearrangement joins TRBV9 to TRBJ2-2; D is unresolved. The CDR3 spans 13 residues. Germline V gene data show CDR1 as SGDLS and CDR2 as YYNGEE. V was shortened by 0 bases and J by 8 bases, with 8 bases between the two germline ends. In DNA form, the CDR3 reads TGTGCCAGCAGCGTAGCACTACCGGGGGAGCTGTTTTTT. The encoded protein is CASSVALPGELFF.

This clonotype was counted a few times. This rearrangement joins TRBV20-1 to TRBJ2-5, with 14 bases aligning to TRBD2. Germline V gene lookup returns CDR1 DFQATT and CDR2 SNEGSKA (reference sequence). Trimming removed 4 bases from V and 2 bases from J; junction bases left unmatched: 27. This CDR3 has 23 amino acids. The CDR3 DNA is TGCAGTGCTAAAATCATCGGACATCAAACATTGGGGACTAGCGGGAGTGCTCAAGAGACCCAGTACTTC. This encodes CSAKIIGHQTLGTSGSAQETQYF.

This clonotype has a count of ten or more. The CDR3: CASSAIRDGYYGYTF. DNA for the CDR3: TGTGCCAGCAGTGCCATCCGGGACGGGTACTATGGCTACACCTTC. V usage is TRBV28 and J usage is TRBJ1-2, with D tentatively TRBD1 (5 bases). Germline loops: CDR1 MDHEN, CDR2 SYDVKM. This CDR3 spans 15 amino acids. The ends were cut back, 5 bases at V and 3 bases at J, with 16 bases in the middle.

The chain links TRBV25-1 to TRBJ1-2, with 8 nucleotides matching TRBD1. Germline loops: CDR1 MGHDK, CDR2 SYGVNS. CDR3 size: 15 residues. Germline trimming cut 3 bases from V and 6 bases from J; bases unmatched to any gene: 9. Here the CDR3 reads CASSDLWGTGDGYTF. In nucleotides, the CDR3 is TGTGCCAGCAGTGACCTGTGGGGGACAGGAGATGGCTACACCTTC.

This clonotype was picked up many times. This CDR3 reads CATSRDRLGNSPLHF. In DNA, the CDR3 is TGTGCCACCAGCAGGGATAGGCTGGGCAATTCACCCCTCCACTTT. The chain couples TRBV15 to TRBJ1-6; D is undetermined. V lost 3 bases to trimming and J lost 7 bases, with 13 bases between them. This CDR3 is 15 amino acids long. The germline V gene has CDR1 LNHNV and CDR2 YYDKDF (reference sequence). Combining the CDR3 with reference TRBV15 and TRBJ1-6 gives the whole variable domain DAMVIQNPRYQVTQFGKPVTLSCSQTLNHNVMYWYQQKSSQAPKLLFHYYDKDFNNEADTPDNFQSRRPNTSFCFLDIRSPGLGDTAMYLCATSRDRLGNSPLHFGNGTRLTVT.

In its sample, this clonotype was seen many times. The chain is built from TRBV28 and TRBJ2-5; D not resolved. V shed 5 bases and J shed 0 bases, with 7 bases lying between them. Germline lookup yields CDR1 MDHEN and CDR2 SYDVKM. This CDR3 is built from 13 residues. The CDR3 loop is CASSDTNQETQYF. CDR3 coding DNA: TGTGCCAGCAGTGACACCAACCAAGAGACCCAGTACTTC. Together with reference TRBV28 and TRBJ2-5, the CDR3 gives the full variable domain: DVKVTQSSRYLVKRTGEKVFLECVQDMDHENMFWYRQDPGLGLRLIYFSYDVKMKEKGDIPEGYSVSREKKERFSLILESASTNQTSMYLCASSDTNQETQYFGPGTRLLVL.

This clonotype was detected ten times or more. V gene TRBV3-1 combines with J gene TRBJ1-4, with D uncertain. V lost 8 bases to trimming and J lost 10 bases, with 8 bases between them. CDR1 and CDR2 (germline): LGHDT, YNNKEL (reference sequence). CDR3 length equals 10 residues. The CDR3 sequence is CASGDGKLFF. CDR3 nucleotide sequence: TGTGCCAGCGGAGACGGAAAACTGTTTTTT.

This clonotype was counted at least ten times. The genes are TRBV30 and TRBJ2-5; D might be TRBD1 (6 bases). CDR3 length equals 13 residues. Per germline, CDR1 GTSNPN and CDR2 SVGIG (reference sequence). V was pared by 0 bases and J by 4 bases, with 9 bases between. This CDR3 reads CAWSVQGGETQYF. The CDR3 region has the DNA TGTGCCTGGAGTGTACAGGGTGGAGAGACCCAGTACTTC.

This clonotype was seen more than once but under ten times. V usage is TRBV30 and J usage is TRBJ2-7; D perhaps matches TRBD2 (5 bases). The ends were cut back, 1 base at V and 2 bases at J, with 12 bases in the middle. The CDR3 contains 14 residues. Germline CDR1 GTSNPN, CDR2 SVGIG (reference sequence). The CDR3: CAWSEDSTTYEQYF. Here the CDR3 DNA reads TGTGCCTGGAGTGAGGACTCTACAACCTACGAGCAGTACTTC. Filled out from reference TRBV30 and TRBJ2-7, the complete variable domain reads SQTIHQWPATLVQPVGSPLSLECTVEGTSNPNLYWYRQAAGRGLQLLFYSVGIGQISSEVPQNLSASRPQDRQFILSSKKLLLSDSGFYLCAWSEDSTTYEQYFGPGTRLTVT.